The rows below give T cell receptor beta chains drawn from one sample of a study of neurological immune-mediated disorders. Via MiXCR, TCRdb re-called the 5' RACE reads, giving one row per CDR3 protein. The profile shows more than 50,000 distinct CDR3 sequences, about 24% of them singletons. Sample: PBMCs. The receptors shown here come from a man in his sixties with HTLV-1-associated myelopathy (HAM/TSP). The CDR3 runs from the conserved cysteine through the conserved F or W. Fields, in order: D gene, J gene, clone size, V gene, CDR3 DNA, CDR3 protein. D genes are given only for firm matches. The listing skips clone size in some rows; elsewhere it reads once, few, many or a size class.

d_call: TRBD2
j_call: TRBJ2-1
clone_size: many
v_call: TRBV5-1
cdr3_nt: TGCGCCAGCAGCAAAACTAGCGCAAGCTCCTACAATGAGCAGTTCTTC
cdr3_aa: CASSKTSASSYNEQFF

d_call: TRBD2
j_call: TRBJ2-1
clone_size: many
v_call: TRBV6-5
cdr3_nt: TGTGCCAGCAGCACCGGGACTAGCGGAGTCAATGAGCAGTTCTTC
cdr3_aa: CASSTGTSGVNEQFF

d_call: TRBD1
j_call: TRBJ1-2
clone_size: many
v_call: TRBV20-1
cdr3_nt: TGCAGTGCTAGCGCCAGGGGGGCGAGTCAAAACTATGGCTACACCTTC
cdr3_aa: CSASARGASQNYGYTF

d_call: NA
j_call: TRBJ2-3
clone_size: many
v_call: TRBV20-1
cdr3_nt: TGCAGTGCTTCTTGGGAGGGACATCCCCTTGCAGATACGCAGTATTTT
cdr3_aa: CSASWEGHPLADTQYF

d_call: NA
j_call: TRBJ1-1
clone_size: many
v_call: TRBV12-3/TRBV12-4
cdr3_nt: TGTGCCAGCAGTTTAACGGGGAACACTGAAGCTTTCTTT
cdr3_aa: CASSLTGNTEAFF

d_call: NA
j_call: TRBJ2-5
clone_size: many
v_call: TRBV7-2
cdr3_nt: TGTGCCAGCAGCTTAGAGTTAGTACAAGAGACCCAGTACTTC
cdr3_aa: CASSLELVQETQYF

d_call: NA
j_call: TRBJ2-7
clone_size: NA
v_call: TRBV10-3
cdr3_nt: TGTGCCATCAGTGGATCGGACACCCAATCCTACGAGCAGTACTTC
cdr3_aa: CAISGSDTQSYEQYF

d_call: NA
j_call: TRBJ2-5
clone_size: NA
v_call: TRBV24-1
cdr3_nt: TGTGCCACCGCAAAAAGAAGGGAGACCCAGTACTTC
cdr3_aa: CATAKRRETQYF

d_call: TRBD1
j_call: TRBJ2-2
clone_size: NA
v_call: TRBV7-2
cdr3_nt: TGTGCCAGCAGGAGGACAGGGACCCAGAACACAAGGGAGCTGTTTTTT
cdr3_aa: CASRRTGTQNTRELFF

d_call: TRBD1
j_call: TRBJ1-6
clone_size: many
v_call: TRBV12-3/TRBV12-4
cdr3_nt: TGTGCCAGCAGTTTAGCAGACAGGGGAAGATCACCCCTCCACTTT
cdr3_aa: CASSLADRGRSPLHF

d_call: NA
j_call: TRBJ2-3
clone_size: many
v_call: TRBV7-2
cdr3_nt: TGTGCCAGCAGCCCTCAGAGTATAGATACGCAGTATTTT
cdr3_aa: CASSPQSIDTQYF

d_call: NA
j_call: TRBJ2-5
clone_size: many
v_call: TRBV28
cdr3_nt: TGTGCCAGCAGTTTGGTAGGACAAGAGACCCAGTACTTC
cdr3_aa: CASSLVGQETQYF

d_call: NA
j_call: TRBJ1-1
clone_size: once
v_call: TRBV5-1
cdr3_nt: TGCGCCAGCGGAGGAGGGCAGGGTATGAACACTGAAGCTTTCTTT
cdr3_aa: CASGGGQGMNTEAFF

d_call: TRBD2
j_call: TRBJ2-3
clone_size: many
v_call: TRBV6-5
cdr3_nt: TGTGCCAGCAGTTACCTCCGTCCTGGCGGGAGAGGGTCAGATACGCAGTATTTT
cdr3_aa: CASSYLRPGGRGSDTQYF

d_call: TRBD1
j_call: TRBJ1-1
clone_size: many
v_call: TRBV20-1
cdr3_nt: TGCAGTGCTAGAGATAGAAGGGGGCTTGAGAACACTGAAGCTTTCTTT
cdr3_aa: CSARDRRGLENTEAFF

d_call: NA
j_call: TRBJ2-5
clone_size: many
v_call: TRBV4-1
cdr3_nt: TGCGCCAGCAGCCAAGATCAAGTGGTAGTGGCCCAGTACTTC
cdr3_aa: CASSQDQVVVAQYF

d_call: NA
j_call: TRBJ2-1
clone_size: many
v_call: TRBV29-1
cdr3_nt: TGCAGCGTTGTTGGTATACTCTTCTACAATGAGCAGTTCTTC
cdr3_aa: CSVVGILFYNEQFF

d_call: NA
j_call: TRBJ2-1
clone_size: NA
v_call: TRBV5-1
cdr3_nt: TGCGCCAGCAGCTTGGCGGGGGCCGGGGAGTACAATGAGCAGTTCTTC
cdr3_aa: CASSLAGAGEYNEQFF

d_call: NA
j_call: TRBJ1-1
clone_size: NA
v_call: TRBV29-1
cdr3_nt: TGCAGCGTTGGTAACCGGGACCAAGTTTGGGACACTGAAGCTTTCTTT
cdr3_aa: CSVGNRDQVWDTEAFF

d_call: NA
j_call: TRBJ1-4
clone_size: NA
v_call: TRBV20-1
cdr3_nt: TGCATGGTAGACAGCCCTAATGAAAAACTGTTTTTT
cdr3_aa: CMVDSPNEKLFF

d_call: TRBD2
j_call: TRBJ2-3
clone_size: many
v_call: TRBV10-3
cdr3_nt: TGTGCCATCAGAGCTAGCGGGGGCACAGATACGCAGTATTTT
cdr3_aa: CAIRASGGTDTQYF

d_call: NA
j_call: TRBJ2-6
clone_size: many
v_call: TRBV5-1
cdr3_nt: TGCGCCAGCAGCCCACCGGGCTCTGGGGCCAACGTCCTGACTTTC
cdr3_aa: CASSPPGSGANVLTF

d_call: NA
j_call: TRBJ1-1
clone_size: NA
v_call: TRBV4-1
cdr3_nt: TGTGCCAGCAGCCAAGAAAGGGCAGGGGACGGGGTGAACACTGAAGCTTTCTTT
cdr3_aa: CASSQERAGDGVNTEAFF

d_call: NA
j_call: TRBJ2-7
clone_size: NA
v_call: TRBV29-1
cdr3_nt: TGCAGCGTTGTTCCCAGGGGCACCTACGAGCAGTACTTC
cdr3_aa: CSVVPRGTYEQYF